The source of this T cell receptor beta chain is a study of T cells in Graves' hyperthyroidism and ophthalmopathy. Study as a whole: Peripheral blood collection took place at initial diagnosis, before any treatment. Study-wide points: Blood also held most thyroid clonotypes expanded beyond 0.001.

This CDR3 spans 15 amino acids. Germline V CDR1 and CDR2: MNHEY, SVGEGT. Trimming shortened V by 5 bases and J by 5 bases, and 15 bases separated the two germline ends. This clonotype has only a few counts. Its antigen is not known. RNA transcripts gave rise to amplified TCR beta CDR3 regions. The HTBI set primed first-round TCR CDR3 RT-PCR. TCRdb redid the calling of the multiplex PCR reads with MiXCR, one entry per CDR3 protein. Among about 600,000 distinct CDR3 sequences listed, 15% to 20% were seen once. In the ophthalmopathy cohort, Clinical Activity Score was at least 3, NOSPECS grade at least 4, and duration under 3 months.

This sequence originates from a woman between 35 and 50 years old with Graves' ophthalmopathy. The V and J genes are TRBV6-2 or TRBV6-3 and TRBJ2-2, with D perhaps matching TRBD1 or TRBD2 (5 bases each). The material sequenced was blood. The CDR3 DNA follows: TGTGCCAGCAGTGCTTCGTGGGGGACGACCGGGGAGCTGTTTTTT. Encoded protein: CASSASWGTTGELFF.